This entry lists 18 T cell receptor beta chains sequenced from one sample in a study of T cell repertoires and HLA-DP antigens. What these receptors recognize is not known. TCRdb's copy holds only in-frame clones and misses some; the assay was immunoSEQ multiplex PCR. The top ten clones hold roughly 1.5% of a sample with fewer than 95,000 clones, 86% of them seen once. The sample comprised CD4+ T cells from PBMCs. The source is a man aged 45 to 65 in good health and CMV-seronegative.

J is TRBJ2-7 and V is TRBV7-2; 8 bases align to TRBD2. Trimming took 5 bases from V and 3 from J; bases not matched to a gene: 9. Germline CDR1 and CDR2: SGHTA and FQGNSA. The CDR3 consists of 15 residues. The CDR3 DNA is TGTGCCAGCAGCCACAGCGGGGGCGATTTCTACGAGCAGTACTTC. Translation: CASSHSGGDFYEQYF. Complete variable domain (other parts from reference TRBV7-2 and TRBJ2-7): GAGVSQSPSNKVTEKGKDVELRCDPISGHTALYWYRQSLGQGLEFLIYFQGNSAPDKSGLPSDRFSAERTGGSVSTLTIQRTQQEDSAVYLCASSHSGGDFYEQYFGPGTRLTVT.

The chain has TRBV6-4 and TRBJ2-7; D is uncertain. Germline CDR1 MRHNA, CDR2 SNTAGT. Trimming left V 4 bases short and J 3 bases short, with 13 bases between. The CDR3 spans 14 residues. The CDR3 coding sequence is TGTGCCAGCAGTGGCGAAGAGACCAGCTACGAGCAGTACTTC. Amino acids: CASSGEETSYEQYF.

J is TRBJ2-7 and V is TRBV19, with 8 bases aligning to TRBD1. CDR1 and CDR2 from the germline V gene are LNHDA and SQIVND (reference sequence). This CDR3 contains 13 residues. The J segment lost 3 bases and the V segment lost 8 bases, leaving 6 bases of the junction unmatched. The CDR3 DNA sequence: TGTGCCAGTCGCCGGGACAGGAACTACGAGCAGTACTTC. Translated, it gives CASRRDRNYEQYF.

This clone was recorded only once. The rearrangement links TRBV19 to TRBJ1-3; D gene uncertain. The CDR3 totals 16 residues. Germline values: CDR1 LNHDA, CDR2 SQIVND (reference sequence). V was shortened by 5 bases and J by 0 bases, with 14 bases between the two germline ends. The DNA for the CDR3 is TGTGCCAGTAGTGAGCAGCCACGTCTCTCTGGAAACACCATATATTTT. Protein sequence: CASSEQPRLSGNTIYF. Full variable domain (missing parts from reference TRBV19 and TRBJ1-3): DGGITQSPKYLFRKEGQNVTLSCEQNLNHDAMYWYRQDPGQGLRLIYYSQIVNDFQKGDIAEGYSVSREKKESFPLTVTSAQKNPTAFYLCASSEQPRLSGNTIYFGEGSWLTVV.

This rearrangement joins TRBV7-6 to TRBJ2-7; a weak D match, TRBD1 (8 bases). V lost 5 bases and J lost 5, with 16 bases in between. CDR3 length: 14 amino acids. Germline CDR1 SGHVS, CDR2 FNYEAQ. The CDR3: CASSTRTGRDEQYF. The CDR3 nucleotides read TGTGCCAGCAGCACCCGGACAGGGAGGGACGAGCAGTACTTC.

This clone was found once. The chain links TRBV5-1 to TRBJ2-3; possible D gene TRBD1, 5 bases. Germline V gene data show CDR1 as SGHRS and CDR2 as YFSETQ. The CDR3 extends over 16 amino acids. Trimming removed 0 bases from V and 1 base from J, with 12 bases in between. The CDR3 spells CASSLASGRGTDTQYF. The CDR3 coding sequence is TGCGCCAGCAGCTTGGCGTCAGGGCGAGGCACAGATACGCAGTATTTT.

The rearrangement links TRBV9 to TRBJ1-2; no clear D. Trimming left V 4 bases short and J 5 bases short, with 12 bases between. Germline V lookup: CDR1 SGDLS, CDR2 YYNGEE. CDR3 length: 13 amino acids. CDR3 DNA sequence: TGTGCCAGCAGCACAACCGGAAGATATGGCTACACCTTC. Its protein is CASSTTGRYGYTF.

The V call is TRBV28, the J call TRBJ2-1; no reliable D call. Germline CDR1 and CDR2: MDHEN and SYDVKM. This CDR3 is 12 amino acids long. Deletions cut 6 bases from V and 10 bases from J, with 13 bases between. The chain's CDR3 is CASSLDIKEQFF. CDR3 DNA sequence: TGTGCCAGCAGCCTCGACATAAAGGAGCAGTTCTTC. Full variable domain (missing parts from reference TRBV28 and TRBJ2-1): DVKVTQSSRYLVKRTGEKVFLECVQDMDHENMFWYRQDPGLGLRLIYFSYDVKMKEKGDIPEGYSVSREKKERFSLILESASTNQTSMYLCASSLDIKEQFFGPGTRLTVL.

The chain has TRBV6-6 and TRBJ1-3; 9 bases fit TRBD1. The CDR3 contains 13 residues. Germline CDR1 reads MNHNY; CDR2 reads SVGAGI (reference sequence). Trimming removed 10 bases from V and 5 bases from J; junction bases left unmatched: 6. The CDR3 coding sequence is TGTGCCACCGTGACAGGGGGTCGAAACACCATATATTTT. Its protein is CATVTGGRNTIYF.

This clone was observed a single time. The chain is built from TRBV29-1 and TRBJ2-1, with 9 bases fitting TRBD2. CDR3 length: 12 amino acids. Per germline, CDR1 SQVTM and CDR2 ANQGSEA. J lost 14 bases, V lost 3 bases, and 8 bases had no gene match. The CDR3 spells CSVEVSGRNKFF. The CDR3 DNA reads as TGCAGCGTTGAGGTTAGCGGGAGAAATAAGTTCTTC.

The genes are TRBV28 and TRBJ1-3; D is unresolved. Germline V gives CDR1 MDHEN, CDR2 SYDVKM. CDR3 length: 14 residues. V lost 3 bases and J 0 bases, leaving 6 bases between the germline ends. DNA for the CDR3: TGTGCCAGCAGTTTCCGGGCCTCTGGAAACACCATATATTTT. Translated, it gives CASSFRASGNTIYF. The full variable domain, completed using reference TRBV28 and TRBJ1-3, is DVKVTQSSRYLVKRTGEKVFLECVQDMDHENMFWYRQDPGLGLRLIYFSYDVKMKEKGDIPEGYSVSREKKERFSLILESASTNQTSMYLCASSFRASGNTIYFGEGSWLTVV.

The chain is built from TRBV6-5 and TRBJ1-3; 9 bases are a match to TRBD1. Losses at the gene ends were 6 bases for V and 8 bases for J; bases not matched to a gene: 11. The germline V gene has CDR1 MNHEY and CDR2 SVGAGI. This CDR3 is 15 amino acids long. The DNA for the CDR3 is TGTGCCAGCAGGAAGGTGACAGGGGGAGATTACACCATATATTTT. It encodes CASRKVTGGDYTIYF.

The chain carries TRBV7-2 and TRBJ2-3; 14 positions match TRBD2. Germline V gene lookup returns CDR1 SGHTA and CDR2 FQGNSA. Germline trimming cut 5 bases from V and 5 bases from J; bases unmatched to any gene: 12. The CDR3 length is 18 residues. CDR3 sequence (DNA): TGTGCCAGCAGCGCCCGATTGGGACTAGCGGGAGTCGGAGATACGCAGTATTTT. The encoded protein is CASSARLGLAGVGDTQYF.

The chain has TRBV5-4 and TRBJ1-3, with a tentative D call TRBD1 (6 bases). The germline V and J ends were trimmed by 0 bases and 4 bases, with 11 bases remaining between them. From germline, CDR1 is SGHNT and CDR2 YYREEE (reference sequence). The CDR3 sequence is 15 residues long. CDR3 loop: CASSLGSGAGNTIYF. The DNA of the CDR3 is TGTGCCAGCAGCTTGGGATCAGGGGCCGGAAACACCATATATTTT.

The chain is built from TRBV27 and TRBJ2-1, with 11 bases fitting TRBD2. Germline assignment: CDR1 MNHEY and CDR2 SMNVEV (reference sequence). The CDR3 sequence is 16 residues long. The V gene end was trimmed by 5 bases and the J gene end by 4 bases; junction bases not matched to a gene: 7. The CDR3 protein is CASSPALAGGYNEQFF. The CDR3 DNA reads as TGTGCCAGCAGTCCCGCTCTAGCGGGGGGATACAATGAGCAGTTCTTC.

The CDR3 here is CASSGVGGDTGELFF. The CDR3 DNA sequence: TGTGCCAGCAGTGGTGTCGGAGGGGACACCGGGGAGCTGTTTTTT. The gene calls are TRBV6-4 and TRBJ2-2; the D gene is possibly TRBD2 (6 bases). V gave up 4 bases and J gave up 3 bases, with 12 bases separating them. The CDR3 runs 15 residues. Germline loops: CDR1 MRHNA, CDR2 SNTAGT.

V and J are TRBV27 and TRBJ1-2; unclear D gene. The CDR3 consists of 12 residues. V dropped 8 bases and J dropped 2 bases, with 9 bases sitting between them. Germline CDR1 MNHEY, CDR2 SMNVEV (reference sequence). In DNA form, the CDR3 reads TGTGCCAGCGCTGACTGGAACTATGGCTACACCTTC. It codes for CASADWNYGYTF.

The genes are TRBV6-6 and TRBJ1-1, with D tentatively TRBD1 (6 bases). The CDR3 is 14 residues long. Germline loops: CDR1 MNHNY, CDR2 SVGAGI (reference sequence). Trimming removed 7 bases at V and 5 bases at J, with 17 bases between. The CDR3 is CASTRNRVNTEAFF. The DNA for the CDR3 is TGTGCCAGCACCAGAAACAGGGTCAATACTGAAGCTTTCTTT.